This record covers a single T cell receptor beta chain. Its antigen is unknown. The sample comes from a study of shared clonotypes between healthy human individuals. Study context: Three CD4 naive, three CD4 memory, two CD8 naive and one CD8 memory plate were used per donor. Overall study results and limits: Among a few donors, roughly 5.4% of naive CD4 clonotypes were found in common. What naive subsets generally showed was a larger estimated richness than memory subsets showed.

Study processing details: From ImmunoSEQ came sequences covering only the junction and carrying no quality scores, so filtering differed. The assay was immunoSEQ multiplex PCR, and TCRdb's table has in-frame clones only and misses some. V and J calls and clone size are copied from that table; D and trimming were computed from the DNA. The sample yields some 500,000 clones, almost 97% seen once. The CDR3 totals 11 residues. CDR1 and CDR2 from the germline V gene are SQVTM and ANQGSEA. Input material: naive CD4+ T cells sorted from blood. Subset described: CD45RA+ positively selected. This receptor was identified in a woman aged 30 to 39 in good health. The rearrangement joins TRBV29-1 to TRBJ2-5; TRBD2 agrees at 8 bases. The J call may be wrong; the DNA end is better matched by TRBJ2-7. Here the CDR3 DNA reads TGCAGCGTTGCTAGCGGGTACGAGCAGTACTTC. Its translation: CSVASGYEQYF.